Listed below are T cell receptor beta chains from one sample, sequenced in a study of identical twins. TCRdb reprocessed the 5' RACE reads via MiXCR and lists one record per CDR3 protein. The sample shows 1.5 million to 2 million distinct CDR3 sequences, roughly 35% of them seen only once. Source material: cord blood. The origin of the receptors is a newborn girl in good health. The CDR3 runs from the conserved cysteine through the conserved F or W. The D gene is left open where the match is weak. Where a row states a size, it is once, few, many or the class of an expanded clone; other rows omit it.

>NA|NA|TRBV3-1|TRBJ1-4
TGTGCCAGCAGCCAAGATCGAGGGGAGACTAATGAAAAACTGTTTTTT
CASSQDRGETNEKLFF
>TRBD1|few|TRBV6-2/TRBV6-3|TRBJ1-2
TGTGCCAGCTCCTTGTACGGATTCGACAGGGGCGGCTACACCTTC
CASSLYGFDRGGYTF
>TRBD1|NA|TRBV20-1|TRBJ1-5
TGCAGTGCCAGACAGGGCCATCTCCTCAATCAGCCCCAGCATTTT
CSARQGHLLNQPQHF
>TRBD2|NA|TRBV12-3/TRBV12-4|TRBJ2-1
TGTGCCAGCAGTTTAGCGGCCCTAGCGGGGGGGCCCGCGGAGCAGTTCTTC
CASSLAALAGGPAEQFF
>TRBD1|NA|TRBV25-1|TRBJ1-2
TGTGCCAGCAGTGAATTAGGGAGACAGGGGGCAGTAAACTATGGCTACACCTTC
CASSELGRQGAVNYGYTF
>TRBD1|NA|TRBV20-1|TRBJ2-7
TGCAGTGCCACGACAGGGGTGGAAACCTACGAGCAGTACTTC
CSATTGVETYEQYF
>TRBD2|NA|TRBV24-1|TRBJ2-1
TGTGCCACCAGTGCTCTTGTAGCGGGAGGAAACTACAATGGGCAGTTCTTC
CATSALVAGGNYNGQFF
>TRBD2|NA|TRBV20-1|TRBJ2-1
TGCAGTGCAGCAGCGGGGGTCAATGAGCAGTTCTTC
CSAAAGVNEQFF
>NA|NA|TRBV14|TRBJ2-1
TGTACCAGCAGCCCCCTCAATAGGAATGAGCAGTTCTTC
CTSSPLNRNEQFF
>NA|many|TRBV10-3|TRBJ2-7
TGTGCCATCAGTGAGTCCACAGGGAGCTCCTACGAGCAGTACTTC
CAISESTGSSYEQYF
>TRBD1|few|TRBV12-3/TRBV12-4|TRBJ2-7
TGTGCCAGCAGTTTAGCCGGGACAGAGAATGAGCAGTACTTC
CASSLAGTENEQYF
>NA|few|TRBV20-1|TRBJ1-5
TGCAGTGCAAAATGGCGGAATAGCAATCAGCCCCAGCATTTT
CSAKWRNSNQPQHF
>NA|NA|TRBV12-3/TRBV12-4|TRBJ2-7
TGTGCCAGCAGTTTTCGTCCTGACTCCTACGAGCAGTACTTC
CASSFRPDSYEQYF
>NA|few|TRBV20-1|TRBJ1-1
TGCAGTGCCAGACGACGGACGGACCAAGCTTTCTTT
CSARRRTDQAFF
>NA|few|TRBV10-3|TRBJ2-7
TGTGCCATCAGTTTATCCAGGGGGGGCAGGGACTACGAGCAGTACTTC
CAISLSRGGRDYEQYF
>NA|NA|TRBV20-1|TRBJ1-2
TGCAGTGCTAGCCAAGGGGTGGGCTATGGCTACACCTTC
CSASQGVGYGYTF
>TRBD2|once|TRBV20-1|TRBJ2-3
TGCAGTGCTTTAGCGGGAGCAGGCACAGATACGCAGTATTTT
CSALAGAGTDTQYF
>NA|many|TRBV20-1|TRBJ2-7
TGCAGTGCTAGAAATTGGCAGACCTACGAGCAGTACTTC
CSARNWQTYEQYF
>NA|NA|TRBV10-3|TRBJ2-7
TGTGCCATCAGTGAGCACGGGGATTACGAGCAGTACTTC
CAISEHGDYEQYF
>NA|few|TRBV7-2|TRBJ2-5
TGTGCCAGCAGCCAGACACTTCTCGGGACCCAGTACTTC
CASSQTLLGTQYF
>TRBD1|NA|TRBV27|TRBJ2-7
TGTGCCAGCAGTCCACCCCTTCGGACAGGTCGCTACGAGCAGTACTTC
CASSPPLRTGRYEQYF
>NA|NA|TRBV20-1|TRBJ2-7
TGCAGTGCTCTCCCCTCGACCGACGAGCAGTACTTC
CSALPSTDEQYF
>NA|few|TRBV25-1|TRBJ1-5
TGTGCCAGCAGTGATGATGGACAGTATAGCAATCAGCCCCAGCATTTT
CASSDDGQYSNQPQHF
>TRBD1|few|TRBV20-1|TRBJ1-2
TGCAGTGCTAGGTTGGACAGGGATAACTATGGCTACACCTTC
CSARLDRDNYGYTF
>NA|few|TRBV25-1|TRBJ2-2
TGTGCCAGCAGACCGACAGGATGGGACACCGGGGAGCTGTTTTTT
CASRPTGWDTGELFF
>NA|NA|TRBV28|TRBJ2-7
TGTGCCAGCAGTATCACCTCCAATCGTTACGAGCAGTACTTC
CASSITSNRYEQYF
>NA|few|TRBV5-1|TRBJ2-7
TGCGCCAGCAGCGCCGGGGACTACGAGCAGTACTTC
CASSAGDYEQYF
>NA|few|TRBV6-5|TRBJ2-7
TGTGCCAGCACCGGGACTTTACGAAGCAACGAGCAGTACTTC
CASTGTLRSNEQYF
>NA|few|TRBV18|TRBJ1-6
TGTGCCAGCTCACCAGACAGGACCTATAATTCACCCCTCCACTTT
CASSPDRTYNSPLHF
>TRBD2|NA|TRBV5-1|TRBJ2-2
TGCGCCAGCAGCTTCTCTAGCGGTTCCGACACCGGGGAGCTGTTTTTT
CASSFSSGSDTGELFF
>NA|NA|TRBV7-9|TRBJ2-2
TGTGCCAGCAGTCAGCCGGGGGCCGGGGAGCTGTTTTTT
CASSQPGAGELFF